The clone carrying this TCR beta chain was observed a handful of times. The record originates from a study of blood T cells in healthy people across ages. Donors ranged from about 6 to 90 years old and were healthy Caucasians in Russia. A second PCR of 7 to 11 cycles used a sample-barcoded 5' primer and a J-beta primer mix. Each of the cDNA molecules was tagged by a template-switch adaptor with 12 random nucleotides. TCRdb reprocessed the 5' RACE reads with MiXCR, giving one entry per CDR3 protein. This sample has over 1,500,000 distinct CDR3 sequences; about 39% occur once, and the top ten carry under 30%. V was cut by 4 bases and J by 1 base, with 14 bases left in between. This CDR3 has 16 amino acids. Germline V gene data show CDR1 as MDHEN and CDR2 as SYDVKM.

Sequencing was performed on blood. The receptor comes from a human donor in good health. The gene calls are TRBV28 and TRBJ1-5; D possibly corresponds to TRBD1 (5 bases). Written as DNA, the CDR3 is TGTGCCAGCAGTTCCAGGTCGGGGGGAAGCAATCAGCCCCAGCATTTT. This sequence encodes CASSSRSGGSNQPQHF.